This is a list of T cell receptor beta chains from one sample in a study of blood T cell repertoires in COVID-19. Measured with immunoSEQ multiplex PCR; TCRdb has only the in-frame clones, and not every one. The profile shows some 150,000 clones, approximately 83% of them singletons. The sequenced sample was peripheral blood. These receptors were taken from a woman aged 60 to 75 with COVID-19, enrolled during active disease. CDR3s include the opening cysteine and the closing phenylalanine or tryptophan. D genes are given only for firm matches. Clone size is stated in some rows and not others, as once, few, many or a class when expanded.

TRBD2	once	TRBV9	TRBJ2-3	CASSVEPTSADTQYF	TGTGCCAGCAGCGTAGAGCCGACTAGCGCAGATACGCAGTATTTT
TRBD1	-	TRBV6-2/TRBV6-3	TRBJ2-2	CASSYQGAGDTGELFF	TGTGCCAGCAGTTATCAGGGGGCAGGAGACACCGGGGAGCTGTTTTTT
-	-	TRBV7-6	TRBJ2-1	CASSLGAGRSGDEQFF	TGTGCCAGCAGCTTAGGGGCCGGCCGATCCGGGGATGAGCAGTTCTTC
TRBD1	-	TRBV3-1/TRBV3-2	TRBJ1-1	CASSPGQMNTEAFF	TGTGCCAGCAGCCCGGGACAGATGAACACTGAAGCTTTCTTT
TRBD1	-	TRBV2	TRBJ2-7	CASSLTGGYEQYF	TGTGCCAGCAGTCTGACAGGGGGCTACGAGCAGTACTTC
-	-	TRBV5-4	TRBJ2-2	CASSPFPRSNTGELFF	TGTGCCAGCAGCCCATTTCCCAGATCTAACACCGGGGAGCTGTTTTTT
-	-	TRBV5-1	TRBJ2-3	CASSHTDTQYF	TGCGCCAGCAGCCACACAGATACGCAGTATTTT
-	-	TRBV5-1	TRBJ1-1	CASNTQENTEAFF	TGCGCCAGCAATACACAGGAGAACACTGAAGCTTTCTTT
-	-	TRBV30	TRBJ1-2	CAWKITGNYGYTF	TGTGCCTGGAAAATAACAGGGAACTATGGCTACACCTTC
TRBD1	-	TRBV14	TRBJ2-7	CASSQVWGQDDYEQYF	TGTGCCAGCAGCCAAGTTTGGGGACAGGATGACTACGAGCAGTACTTC
-	-	TRBV19	TRBJ1-1	CASSMELSNTEAFF	TGTGCCAGTAGTATGGAGCTATCGAACACTGAAGCTTTCTTT
-	-	TRBV5-5	TRBJ1-1	CASSLQPRTMNTEAFF	TGTGCCAGCAGCTTACAGCCCCGGACTATGAACACTGAAGCTTTCTTT
TRBD2	once	TRBV3-1/TRBV3-2	TRBJ2-1	CASSPNLLAGGHEQFF	TGTGCCAGCAGCCCGAACTTACTAGCGGGGGGGCATGAGCAGTTCTTC
-	-	TRBV7-9	TRBJ2-1	CASSGSEGWDEQFF	TGTGCCAGCTCGGGGTCAGAGGGATGGGATGAGCAGTTCTTC
TRBD1	many	TRBV19	TRBJ2-1	CASDRQGTPNEQFF	TGTGCCAGTGACCGACAGGGGACCCCTAATGAGCAGTTCTTC
-	-	TRBV7-2	TRBJ2-1	CASRLNRDSYNEQFF	TGTGCCAGCAGACTTAACAGGGATTCATACAATGAGCAGTTCTTC
-	once	TRBV29-1	TRBJ1-1	CSVRDTHTEAFF	TGCAGCGTTAGGGACACCCACACTGAAGCTTTCTTT
TRBD1	-	TRBV7-6	TRBJ2-1	CASSPGTGASYNEQFF	TGTGCCAGCAGCCCAGGGACAGGGGCGTCATACAATGAGCAGTTCTTC
-	-	TRBV2	TRBJ1-5	CASSDRAGDLSNQPQHF	TGTGCCAGCAGTGACAGGGCAGGGGACCTTAGCAATCAGCCCCAGCATTTT
-	-	TRBV11-2	TRBJ2-7	CASSLEGGAGYEQYF	TGTGCCAGCAGCTTAGAAGGGGGGGCGGGCTACGAGCAGTACTTC
-	-	TRBV4-1	TRBJ1-2	CASSPREVNYGYTF	TGCGCCAGCAGCCCGCGTGAGGTTAACTATGGCTACACCTTC
TRBD2	-	TRBV10-3	TRBJ2-5	CAISKRGGETQYF	TGTGCCATCAGCAAGCGGGGTGGGGAGACCCAGTACTTC
-	-	TRBV27	TRBJ2-5	CASSSTPNMAQYF	TGTGCCAGCAGTTCCACACCCAACATGGCCCAGTACTTC
-	-	TRBV18	TRBJ1-1	CASSGQGKDTEAFF	TGTGCCAGCTCCGGGCAGGGGAAGGACACTGAAGCTTTCTTT
TRBD1	-	TRBV11-3	TRBJ2-2	CASSLDLSPTGANTGELFF	TGTGCCAGCAGCTTAGATCTCAGCCCTACAGGGGCGAACACCGGGGAGCTGTTTTTT
-	-	TRBV27	TRBJ1-6	CASSLGGPLHF	TGTGCCAGCAGTTTAGGGGGCCCCCTCCACTTT
-	-	TRBV7-3	TRBJ1-5	CASSWGQNQPQHF	TGTGCCAGCAGCTGGGGACAAAATCAGCCCCAGCATTTT
-	once	TRBV6-5	TRBJ2-2	CASSYEETGELFF	TGTGCCAGCAGTTACGAGGAGACCGGGGAGCTGTTTTTT
TRBD2	-	TRBV7-2	TRBJ2-1	CASSPRLSGGADEQFF	TGTGCCAGCAGCCCGAGACTAAGCGGGGGGGCCGATGAGCAGTTCTTC
-	once	TRBV2	TRBJ1-1	CASSESGISVNTEAFF	TGTGCCAGCAGTGAATCCGGTATTAGTGTGAACACTGAAGCTTTCTTT
-	-	TRBV7-2	TRBJ2-1	CASSHGWDSSYNEQFF	TGTGCCAGCAGCCATGGCTGGGACTCATCCTACAATGAGCAGTTCTTC
-	few	TRBV2	TRBJ1-6	CASSEQGGVSYNSPLHF	TGTGCCAGCAGTGAACAGGGAGGAGTGTCCTATAATTCACCCCTCCACTTT
-	once	TRBV19	TRBJ1-2	CASRGNTGFYYGYTF	TGTGCCAGTAGGGGAAACACAGGGTTTTACTATGGCTACACCTTC
TRBD1	-	TRBV6-5	TRBJ2-7	CASSYHRGPFNNEQYF	TGTGCCAGCAGTTACCACAGGGGCCCTTTTAACAACGAGCAGTACTTC
TRBD1	-	TRBV12-3/TRBV12-4	TRBJ1-2	CASRPDRGLGYTF	TGTGCCAGCAGGCCAGACAGGGGGCTAGGCTACACCTTC
TRBD1	once	TRBV6-4	TRBJ1-2	CASSARTGYGYTF	TGTGCCAGCAGTGCGCGGACAGGCTATGGCTACACCTTC
TRBD2	few	TRBV28	TRBJ2-1	CAISGGAFNEQFF	TGTGCTATTAGCGGGGGGGCTTTCAATGAGCAGTTCTTC